The 18 T cell receptor beta chains in this list originate from one sample, sequenced in a study of T cells in Graves' hyperthyroidism and ophthalmopathy. TCR beta CDR3 regions were amplified from RNA transcripts. The HTBI set primed first-round TCR CDR3 RT-PCR. TCRdb reprocessed the multiplex PCR reads via MiXCR and lists one record per CDR3 protein. The sample yields a few hundred thousand distinct CDR3 sequences, around 42% seen once. The sequenced sample consisted of peripheral blood or thyroid tissue (not recorded which). The receptors stem from a woman aged 18-29 years with Graves' hyperthyroidism.

This clonotype has more than one count but fewer than ten. The genes are TRBV5-1 and TRBJ2-5; no reliable D call. Trimming took 4 bases from V and 3 from J, leaving 13 bases between them. The germline CDR1 and CDR2 sequences are SGHRS and YFSETQ. The CDR3 has 14 residues. The CDR3 nucleotides are TGCGCCAGCAGCAACGGACCTCTGGAAGAGACCCAGTACTTC. It is translated as CASSNGPLEETQYF.

The chain's CDR3 is CATQGGRALSGANVLTF. The CDR3 DNA reads as TGTGCCACCCAGGGGGGCAGGGCCTTATCTGGGGCCAACGTCCTGACTTTC. V usage is TRBV25-1 and J usage is TRBJ2-6, with D possibly TRBD1 on 7 matching bases. V was pared by 10 bases and J by 1 base, with 20 bases between. Germline V gives CDR1 MGHDK, CDR2 SYGVNS. This CDR3 is 17 amino acids long. The full variable domain, its missing parts supplied by reference TRBV25-1 and TRBJ2-6, is EADIYQTPRYLVIGTGKKITLECSQTMGHDKMYWYQQDPGMELHLIHYSYGVNSTEKGDLSSESTVSRIRTEHFPLTLESARPSHTSQYLCATQGGRALSGANVLTFGAGSRLTVL.

This clonotype was detected ten times or more. The rearrangement links TRBV12-3 or TRBV12-4 to TRBJ1-2; D unclear. The CDR3 is made up of 15 amino acids. Trimming stripped 0 bases from V and 4 bases from J, with 12 bases between. CDR3 in DNA: TGTGCCAGCAGTTTAGCGGGCAGAGTAGCCTATGGCTACACCTTC. Its translation: CASSLAGRVAYGYTF.

Ten or more counts support this clonotype. The CDR3 DNA reads TGTGCCAGCAGTTACGGGAACCGGGGAAATGGCGAGCAGTACTTC. Encoded protein: CASSYGNRGNGEQYF. V is TRBV6-5 and J is TRBJ2-7; tentatively, D is TRBD2 (5 bases). The CDR3 loop spans 15 amino acids. V lost 2 bases and J 6 bases, leaving 17 bases between the germline ends. Germline V gene sequence: CDR1 MNHEY, CDR2 SVGAGI.

This chain joins TRBV19 and TRBJ2-2, with 7 bases aligning to TRBD1. Trimming cost V 4 bases and J 3 bases; bases outside gene matches: 5. Germline CDR1 LNHDA, CDR2 SQIVND (reference sequence). CDR3 size: 15 residues. The CDR3 nucleotides are TGTGCCAGTAGTACTTGGACAGGAGACACCGGGGAGCTGTTTTTT. It encodes CASSTWTGDTGELFF.

This clonotype was observed many times. The rearrangement uses TRBV7-2 and TRBJ2-7; no reliable D call. Germline loops: CDR1 SGHTA, CDR2 FQGNSA. The CDR3 totals 11 residues. V lost 4 bases, J lost 7 bases, and 8 bases lay in between. The CDR3 protein is CASSSRTEQYF. The CDR3 DNA reads as TGTGCCAGCAGCTCCCGGACGGAGCAGTACTTC.

Points on this clonotype: The junction differs from germline at one of its ends, possibly a read error. V is TRBV7-6 and J is TRBJ2-7; 8 bases align to TRBD2. The CDR3 covers 15 residues. Per germline, CDR1 SGHVS and CDR2 FNYEAQ. The CDR3 region is CASSFLAGPSYEQYF. CDR3 DNA: TGCGCCAGCAGCTTTCTAGCGGGTCCCTCCTACGAGCAGTACTTC.

The DNA for the CDR3 is TGCAGTGCTAAGGGGGCGCACGATTCCGGGGAGCTGTTTTTT. Translation gives CSAKGAHDSGELFF. The chain has TRBV20-1 and TRBJ2-2; 7 bases agree with TRBD1. Trimming cost V 4 bases and J 6 bases; bases outside gene matches: 8. The CDR3 is 14 residues long. The germline CDR1 and CDR2 sequences are DFQATT and SNEGSKA (reference sequence).

The sample holds a few counts of this clonotype. A much larger clonotype is one base distant, so this may be a read error. The chain couples TRBV20-1 to TRBJ2-7, with 8 nucleotides matching TRBD2. V was pared by 6 bases and J by 7 bases, with 14 bases of the junction left unmatched. Germline values: CDR1 DFQATT, CDR2 SNEGSKA (reference sequence). The length of the CDR3 is 14 residues. The CDR3 bases are TGCAGTGCAACCACTAGCGGTGATTACAATGAGCAGTACTTC. Translation gives CSATTSGDYNEQYF.

This clonotype came up a few times. This chain joins TRBV5-1 and TRBJ2-5; 9 positions match TRBD1. Germline V gene lookup returns CDR1 SGHRS and CDR2 YFSETQ. V was pared by 4 bases and J by 2 bases, with 6 bases of the junction left unmatched. The CDR3 loop spans 15 amino acids. CDR3 region: CASSPGDREQETQYF. The CDR3, as DNA: TGCGCCAGCAGCCCTGGGGACAGGGAACAAGAGACCCAGTACTTC.

This clonotype has a count of ten or more. The chain recombines TRBV7-6 with TRBJ2-5; 9 bases fit TRBD2. Germline CDR1 reads SGHVS; CDR2 reads FNYEAQ. The CDR3 contains 19 residues. V lost 1 base and J lost 3; bases outside the gene matches: 15. CDR3 bases: TGTGCCAGCAGCTTAGAATGGCTAGCGGGGAATCTGAAGAAAGAGACCCAGTACTTC. The encoded protein is CASSLEWLAGNLKKETQYF.

Ten or more counts support this clonotype. V usage is TRBV14 and J usage is TRBJ1-4; unclear D gene. The germline V gene has CDR1 SGHDN and CDR2 FVKESK. Trimming cost V 1 base and J 8 bases, with 5 bases left between them. The CDR3 sequence is 12 residues long. The CDR3 region is CASSQVREKLFF. The CDR3 DNA is TGTGCCAGCAGCCAAGTTCGGGAAAAACTGTTTTTT. Full variable domain (remainder filled in from reference TRBV14 and TRBJ1-4): EAGVTQFPSHSVIEKGQTVTLRCDPISGHDNLYWYRRVMGKEIKFLLHFVKESKQDESGMPNNRFLAERTGGTYSTLKVQPAELEDSGVYFCASSQVREKLFFGSGTQLSVL.

A note on this clonotype: A single base separates this from a much larger clone, so it may be a read error. The genes are TRBV10-3 and TRBJ1-4; D call uncertain. Looked up from germline, CDR1 is ENHRY and CDR2 is SYGVKD. V gave up 8 bases and J gave up 8 bases, with 12 bases separating them. This CDR3 region has 12 residues. CDR3 in DNA: TGTGCCATCGGCGGACTAATGGAAAAACTGTTTTTT. Translated: CAIGGLMEKLFF.

The chain is built from TRBV29-1 and TRBJ2-7; TRBD1 might be the D (6 bases). The CDR3 is 13 amino acids. The V end was cut by 6 bases, the J end by 2 bases, with 14 bases between. Germline CDR1 reads SQVTM; CDR2 reads ANQGSEA. CDR3 sequence (DNA): TGCAGCGTCGCTCCCGGGACACCCTACGAGCAGTACTTC. It is translated as CSVAPGTPYEQYF.

This clonotype is a singleton in its sample. The V and J genes are TRBV29-1 and TRBJ1-4, with 9 nucleotides matching TRBD1. V was clipped by 8 bases and J by 10 bases; unmatched bases: 8. CDR1 SQVTM and CDR2 ANQGSEA come from the germline V gene. The CDR3 covers 12 residues. CDR3 sequence reads: CSSRDREGKLFF. The CDR3, as DNA: TGCAGCTCCCGGGACAGGGAAGGAAAACTGTTTTTT.

The chain recombines TRBV24-1 with TRBJ1-5; D not resolved. Germline V lookup: CDR1 KGHDR, CDR2 SFDVKD. Trimming shortened V by 5 bases and J by 6 bases, and 16 bases separated the two germline ends. The CDR3 extends over 15 amino acids. The CDR3 nucleotides are TGTGCCACCAGTGGAGCAGTGGGCGTCGGTCAGCCCCAGCATTTT. This codes for CATSGAVGVGQPQHF.

This rearrangement joins TRBV12-3 or TRBV12-4 to TRBJ2-1; weak D call: TRBD1 (6 bases). This CDR3 has 12 residues. The V end lost 5 bases, the J end lost 6 bases, and 8 bases lay between the germline ends. CDR3 region: CASSPQGNEQFF. Written as DNA, the CDR3 is TGTGCCAGCAGTCCACAGGGCAATGAGCAGTTCTTC.

This clonotype was seen many times. The chain is built from TRBV6-5 and TRBJ1-5; the D gene is possibly TRBD1 (5 bases). Per germline, CDR1 MNHEY and CDR2 SVGAGI. The CDR3 spans 14 residues. V dropped 8 bases and J dropped 2 bases, with 13 bases sitting between them. The CDR3 DNA sequence: TGTGCCAGCGCCCCGAGGGGCGGCAATCAGCCCCAGCATTTT. It translates to CASAPRGGNQPQHF.